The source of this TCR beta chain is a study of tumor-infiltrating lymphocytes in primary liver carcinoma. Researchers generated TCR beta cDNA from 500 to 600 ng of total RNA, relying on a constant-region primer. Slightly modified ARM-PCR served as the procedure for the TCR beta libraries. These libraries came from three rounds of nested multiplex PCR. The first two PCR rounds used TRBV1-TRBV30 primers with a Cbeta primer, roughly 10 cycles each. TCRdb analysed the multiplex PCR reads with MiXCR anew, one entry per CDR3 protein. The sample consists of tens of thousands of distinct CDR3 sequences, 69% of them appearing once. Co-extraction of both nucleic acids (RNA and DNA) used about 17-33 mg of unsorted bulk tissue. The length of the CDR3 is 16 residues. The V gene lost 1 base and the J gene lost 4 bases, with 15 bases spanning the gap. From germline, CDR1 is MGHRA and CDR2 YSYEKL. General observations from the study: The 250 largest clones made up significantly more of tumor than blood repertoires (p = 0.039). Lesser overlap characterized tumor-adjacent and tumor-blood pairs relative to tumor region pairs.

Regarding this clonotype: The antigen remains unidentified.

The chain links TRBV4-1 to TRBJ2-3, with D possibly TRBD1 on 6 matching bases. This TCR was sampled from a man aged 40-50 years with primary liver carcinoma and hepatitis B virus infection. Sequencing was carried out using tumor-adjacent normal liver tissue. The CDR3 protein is CASSQVSNRDADTQYF. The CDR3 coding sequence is TGCGCCAGCAGCCAAGTATCGAACAGGGACGCAGATACGCAGTATTTT.